The 10 T cell receptor beta chains in this list originate from one sample, sequenced in a study of T cells after yellow fever vaccination. MiXCR was run by TCRdb on the 5' RACE reads, yielding one entry per CDR3 protein. This sample has hundreds of thousands of distinct CDR3 sequences, with approximately 3.9% found just once. Here the sequenced sample was PBMCs, taken on the day of the yellow fever booster vaccination. These receptors were collected from a man younger than 30 who received the YFV17D yellow fever vaccine.

This clonotype was counted between two and nine times. The rearrangement joins TRBV20-1 to TRBJ1-1, with 9 nucleotides matching TRBD1. CDR1 and CDR2 from the germline V gene are DFQATT and SNEGSKA (reference sequence). The CDR3 runs to 13 residues. Here the CDR3 DNA reads TGCAGCGGCGGGGACAGGGTAGGGACTGAAGCTTTCTTT. Translated: CSGGDRVGTEAFF.

There are many counts of this clonotype. The V and J genes are TRBV12-3 or TRBV12-4 and TRBJ1-2; the match to TRBD1 covers 7 bases. This CDR3 has 13 amino acids. Losses at the gene ends were 6 bases for V and 8 bases for J; bases not matched to a gene: 9. CDR3 nucleotides: TGTGCCAGCAGGAGGGCAGGGGGTGGAGGCTACACCTTC. This translates into CASRRAGGGGYTF.

This clonotype was seen a few times. The chain carries TRBV5-4 and TRBJ1-1; D might be TRBD1 (6 bases). Germline lookup yields CDR1 SGHNT and CDR2 YYREEE (reference sequence). This CDR3 has 14 residues. With 3 bases removed from V and 5 bases from J, the gap between germline ends came to 14 bases. The CDR3 DNA sequence: TGTGCCAGCAGCTCGGACAGTGGGGGGACTGAAGCTTTCTTT. Its translation: CASSSDSGGTEAFF.

This clonotype showed up just a few times. The chain carries TRBV5-1 and TRBJ2-5; TRBD1 is a possible D gene (7 bases). Germline CDR1 is SGHRS and CDR2 is YFSETQ. The V gene lost 1 base and the J gene lost 1 base, with 14 bases spanning the gap. The CDR3 sequence is 16 residues long. DNA of the CDR3: TGCGCCAGCAGCTTGTCAGGGGGGAACAGCCAAGAGACCCAGTACTTC. Translation: CASSLSGGNSQETQYF.

This clonotype has at least ten counts. The chain joins TRBV5-1 to TRBJ1-2; D is unresolved. Germline CDR1 is SGHRS and CDR2 is YFSETQ. The ends were cut back, 7 bases at V and 4 bases at J, with 20 bases in the middle. The CDR3 totals 15 residues. CDR3 in amino acids: CASSLADGLIYGYTF. CDR3 nucleotides: TGCGCCAGCTCCCTTGCAGATGGTCTAATCTATGGCTACACCTTC.

Ten or more counts support this clonotype. This chain connects TRBV29-1 to TRBJ2-7, with D possibly TRBD1 on 6 matching bases. Between the trimmed V and J ends, which lost 3 bases and 4 bases, there was a span of 10 bases. The CDR3 spans 12 residues. Per the germline V gene, CDR1 is SQVTM and CDR2 is ANQGSEA. CDR3 amino acids: CSVEGARYEQYF. CDR3 in DNA: TGCAGCGTTGAGGGGGCGAGGTACGAGCAGTACTTC.

This clonotype was recorded many times. Here the CDR3 DNA reads TGCGCCAGCAGCCAATCGACTAGCGGGGGGGAGACCCAGTACTTC. This sequence encodes CASSQSTSGGETQYF. V is TRBV4-1 and J is TRBJ2-5; TRBD2 agrees at 13 bases. CDR3 size: 15 residues. The V gene end was trimmed by 2 bases and the J gene end by 5 bases; junction bases not matched to a gene: 2. Germline CDR1 reads MGHRA; CDR2 reads YSYEKL.

This clonotype was recorded many times. The V gene is TRBV19, the J gene TRBJ2-3; 11 bases map to TRBD1. This CDR3 has 17 residues. In germline, CDR1 is LNHDA, CDR2 SQIVND (reference sequence). V gave up 3 bases and J gave up 4 bases; unmatched junction bases: 9. The CDR3 sequence: CASSMGSGTGGSDTQYF. The CDR3 DNA reads TGTGCCAGTAGTATGGGCTCCGGGACAGGGGGATCAGATACGCAGTATTTT.

This clonotype was observed a handful of times. This chain's CDR3 is CASSCPRTGKVGSYEQYF. The CDR3 nucleotides read TGTGCCAGCAGTTGCCCTAGGACAGGGAAGGTTGGCTCCTACGAGCAGTACTTC. The chain joins TRBV6-6 to TRBJ2-7, with 8 bases that match TRBD1. With V trimmed by 4 bases and J by 0 bases, 14 bases remained unmatched. This CDR3 contains 18 residues. Germline CDR1 is MNHNY and CDR2 is SVGAGI (reference sequence).

This clonotype was detected a few times. The chain recombines TRBV19 with TRBJ1-5; tentatively, D is TRBD1 (5 bases). Per germline, CDR1 LNHDA and CDR2 SQIVND (reference sequence). This CDR3 comprises 16 residues. Trimming cost V 3 bases and J 1 base, with 13 bases left between them. In nucleotides, the CDR3 is TGTGCCAGTAGTATTGGCTTCCGGGACAGCAATCAGCCCCAGCATTTT. It encodes CASSIGFRDSNQPQHF.